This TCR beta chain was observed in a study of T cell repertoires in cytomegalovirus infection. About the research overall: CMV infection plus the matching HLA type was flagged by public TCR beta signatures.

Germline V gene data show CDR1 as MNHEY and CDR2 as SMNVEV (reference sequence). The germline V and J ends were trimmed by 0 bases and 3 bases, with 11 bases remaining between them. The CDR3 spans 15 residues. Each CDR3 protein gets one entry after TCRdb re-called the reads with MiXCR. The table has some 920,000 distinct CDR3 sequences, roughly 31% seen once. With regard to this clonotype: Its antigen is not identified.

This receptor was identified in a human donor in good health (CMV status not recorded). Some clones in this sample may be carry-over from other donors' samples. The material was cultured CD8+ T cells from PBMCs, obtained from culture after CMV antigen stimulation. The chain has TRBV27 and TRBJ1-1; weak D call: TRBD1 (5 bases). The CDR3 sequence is CASSLSRGPHTEAFF. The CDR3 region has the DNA TGTGCCAGCAGTTTATCGAGGGGTCCCCACACTGAAGCTTTCTTT.